A selection of T cell receptor beta chains follows, all from one sample in a study of blood T cell repertoires in COVID-19. Libraries were prepared by immunoSEQ multiplex PCR; TCRdb keeps only in-frame clonotypes and omits some of them. The table shows roughly 300,000 clones, with roughly 91% occurring only once. Sequencing input: peripheral blood. All receptors derive from a woman aged 30 to 39 with COVID-19, enrolled during active disease. Each CDR3 is given with its conserved first and last residue.

j_gene: TRBJ2-3
v_gene: TRBV2
CDR3aa: CASSETGTGWADTQYF

j_gene: TRBJ1-2
v_gene: TRBV7-2
CDR3aa: CASSMSGGVAYGYTF

j_gene: TRBJ2-7
v_gene: TRBV5-4
CDR3aa: CASSLAGGSESFREQYF

j_gene: TRBJ2-6
v_gene: TRBV7-2
CDR3aa: CASTHTRQGANGANVLTF

j_gene: TRBJ1-2
v_gene: TRBV4-2
CDR3aa: CASSQGEETYGYTF

j_gene: TRBJ1-6
v_gene: TRBV5-6
CDR3aa: CASSQRTGEASPLHF

j_gene: TRBJ1-2
v_gene: TRBV7-9
CDR3aa: CASSLGGEDSYGYTF

j_gene: TRBJ2-1
v_gene: TRBV4-3
CDR3aa: CASSQGLVRGGLNEQFF

j_gene: TRBJ1-1
v_gene: TRBV2
CDR3aa: CASSEGGGNTEAFF

j_gene: TRBJ1-1
v_gene: TRBV24-1
CDR3aa: CATSDSKWLAGGAFF

j_gene: TRBJ2-1
v_gene: TRBV6-1
CDR3aa: CASSEPGQGNEQFF

j_gene: TRBJ1-2
v_gene: TRBV6-6
CDR3aa: CASSRSLFGTGGFGGYGYTF

j_gene: TRBJ1-1
v_gene: TRBV2
CDR3aa: CASSGRTVNTEAFF

j_gene: TRBJ1-2
v_gene: TRBV7-2
CDR3aa: CASSSPGGGLGYGYTF

j_gene: TRBJ2-3
v_gene: TRBV28
CDR3aa: CASSVRGGAADTQYF

j_gene: TRBJ2-1
v_gene: TRBV4-2
CDR3aa: CASSQELWGGLGEQFF

j_gene: TRBJ1-1
v_gene: TRBV30
CDR3aa: CAWEPGTAASSVTEAFF

j_gene: TRBJ1-2
v_gene: TRBV7-2
CDR3aa: CASSFPGQKNYGYTF

j_gene: TRBJ1-1
v_gene: TRBV6-1
CDR3aa: CASSERGGETEAFF

j_gene: TRBJ2-7
v_gene: TRBV28
CDR3aa: CASTRPASGTYEQYF

j_gene: TRBJ1-5
v_gene: TRBV15
CDR3aa: CATSTSSQPQHF

j_gene: TRBJ1-4
v_gene: TRBV6-5
CDR3aa: CASSLQGGELFF

j_gene: TRBJ1-1
v_gene: TRBV10-1
CDR3aa: CASSEQKGKAANTEAFF

j_gene: TRBJ1-2
v_gene: TRBV2
CDR3aa: CASSEVVGADYGYTF

j_gene: TRBJ2-5
v_gene: TRBV5-1
CDR3aa: CASSSHGSPETQYF

j_gene: TRBJ2-2
v_gene: TRBV4-1
CDR3aa: CASSQPGGRNTGELFF

j_gene: TRBJ2-2
v_gene: TRBV7-9
CDR3aa: CASSTGTGAFFFEELFF

j_gene: TRBJ1-1
v_gene: TRBV19
CDR3aa: CASSIDIWTASEGTEAFF

j_gene: TRBJ2-5
v_gene: TRBV19
CDR3aa: CASSMLAGGAQETQYF

j_gene: TRBJ2-1
v_gene: TRBV4-3
CDR3aa: CASSQEETGGIYNEQFF

j_gene: TRBJ1-4
v_gene: TRBV11-3
CDR3aa: CASSQNEKLFF

j_gene: TRBJ1-3
v_gene: TRBV11-3
CDR3aa: CASSRTPISGNTIYF

j_gene: TRBJ1-6
v_gene: TRBV19
CDR3aa: CASSDPDRDNSPLHF

j_gene: TRBJ2-2
v_gene: TRBV11-3
CDR3aa: CASSSRNTGELFF

j_gene: TRBJ2-4
v_gene: TRBV7-2
CDR3aa: CASSLNGRGIENIQYF

j_gene: TRBJ1-5
v_gene: TRBV15
CDR3aa: CATSSRSSNQPQHF

j_gene: TRBJ1-6
v_gene: TRBV2
CDR3aa: CASSSSGTDNSPLHF

j_gene: TRBJ2-3
v_gene: TRBV28
CDR3aa: CASLTGGGMGTDTQYF

j_gene: TRBJ1-3
v_gene: TRBV4-3
CDR3aa: CASSPSPGAGNTIYF

j_gene: TRBJ2-3
v_gene: TRBV27
CDR3aa: CASSTGLVTDTQYF

j_gene: TRBJ2-2
v_gene: TRBV3-1/TRBV3-2
CDR3aa: CASQQEGRGGLNTGELFF

j_gene: TRBJ2-3
v_gene: TRBV9
CDR3aa: CASSAAGGAGDTQYF